This TCR beta chain is drawn from a study of blood T cell repertoires in COVID-19. Study-level information: T cells, B-cell-depleted T cells, or PBMCs supplied cDNA or gDNA.

Methods used by the authors: It was from reference gene primer amplification that nucleated cell counts were estimated. TCRdb keeps only in-frame clones here, not all; method: immunoSEQ multiplex PCR. Clone size and V and J calls were adopted from that table, with D and trimming inferred from the DNA. The sample yields 95,000 or so clones, approximately 86% seen once. V lost 4 bases, J lost 10 bases, and 16 bases lay in between. The CDR3 runs 13 residues. The germline CDR1 and CDR2 sequences are LGHDT and YNNKEL (reference sequence). The sample was peripheral blood. This chain uses TRBV3-1 (or the pseudogene TRBV3-2) with TRBJ1-1; TRBD1 is a possible D gene (5 bases). The clonotype originates from a man at least 80 years old with active or convalescent COVID-19. The CDR3 protein is CASSLYVGQGAFF. Written as DNA, the CDR3 is TGTGCCAGCAGCCTCTATGTAGGGCAGGGAGCTTTCTTT.